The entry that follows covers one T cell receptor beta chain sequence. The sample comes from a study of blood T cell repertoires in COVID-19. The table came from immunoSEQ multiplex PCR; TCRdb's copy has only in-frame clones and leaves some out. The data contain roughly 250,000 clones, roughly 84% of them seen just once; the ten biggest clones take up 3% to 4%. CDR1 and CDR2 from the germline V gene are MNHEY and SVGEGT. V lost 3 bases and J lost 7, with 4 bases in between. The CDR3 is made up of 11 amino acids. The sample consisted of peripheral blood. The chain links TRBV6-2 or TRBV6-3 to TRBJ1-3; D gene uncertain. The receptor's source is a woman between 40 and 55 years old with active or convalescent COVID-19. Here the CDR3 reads CASSYRNTIYF. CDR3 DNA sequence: TGTGCCAGCAGTTATCGTAACACCATATATTTT.